This TCR beta chain was captured by sequencing in a study of T cell changes during pregnancy in multiple sclerosis. CDR3 size: 15 residues. Trimming pared 4 bases from V and 2 bases from J, leaving 13 bases between. Germline CDR1 reads ENHRY; CDR2 reads SYGVKD. Here immunoSEQ multiplex PCR was the method, and the copy in TCRdb shows in-frame clones only, minus some. The sample has about 84,000 clones; about 93% are singletons. The chain is built from TRBV10-3 and TRBJ2-3; D is perhaps TRBD1 (6 bases). The receptor's source is a female donor in good health, enrolled as a control in a pregnancy study. The input for sequencing was peripheral blood, taken in the second trimester of pregnancy. The CDR3 protein is CAISARGGSTDTQYF. The CDR3 nucleotides are TGTGCCATCAGTGCCAGGGGCGGCTCCACAGATACGCAGTATTTT.